This T cell receptor beta chain was recovered during a study of T cell repertoires in cytomegalovirus infection. Germline CDR1 MNHEY, CDR2 SMNVEV (reference sequence). This CDR3 comprises 17 residues. The junction had 8 bases not matched to a gene; V was cut back by 2 bases and J by 3 bases. This clonotype appeared a few times. Its target is not known. One entry per CDR3 protein, called by TCRdb with MiXCR from the reads. The data show around 130,000 distinct CDR3 sequences, 20% to 30% seen once. The chain links TRBV27 to TRBJ1-1; 11 nucleotides match TRBD1. The source is a human donor in good health (CMV status not recorded). Some clones in this sample may be carry-over from other donors' samples. What was sequenced was PBMCs, sequenced either directly or after in vitro stimulation (not recorded which). CDR3 protein: CASSLSLGQGVDTEAFF. The CDR3 DNA sequence: TGTGCCAGCAGTTTAAGTTTGGGACAGGGGGTTGACACTGAAGCTTTCTTT.